This T cell receptor (beta chain) derives from a study of CD8 T cells in Susac syndrome. About the study: Sequencing included Susac syndrome patients, roughly 6 of them with active disease and about 8 in remission. General study findings and limits: As the study acknowledged, the number of individuals in its TCR sequencing and HLA analysis was relatively small.

Random-hexamer reverse transcription was applied to roughly 0.5 to 1 ug RNA. A single record per CDR3 protein comes from TCRdb applying MiXCR to the immunoSEQ multiplex PCR reads. The sample lists about 240,000 distinct CDR3 sequences, less than 96% occurring once. Turning to this clonotype: The antigen is not known.

Germline V gene lookup returns CDR1 MDHEN and CDR2 SYDVKM. Germline trimming cut 6 bases from V and 5 bases from J; bases unmatched to any gene: 3. The CDR3 is 12 amino acids. The sequenced material came from CD4+ T cells from PBMCs. This clonotype was sampled from a human donor with Susac syndrome. The gene calls are TRBV28 and TRBJ2-5; TRBD2 aligns across 7 bases. CDR3: CASRGGYETQYF. The CDR3 coding sequence is TGTGCCAGCAGGGGAGGGTATGAGACCCAGTACTTC.